This TCR beta chain originates from a study of blood T cells in healthy people across ages. Study conclusions and caveats: Nothing was known about donor CMV status, and this possibly confounded expanded clonotype changes.

RNA extraction gave at least 5 micrograms of total RNA per sample. Germline V gene data show CDR1 as MNHEY and CDR2 as SVGEGT. The length of the CDR3 is 11 residues. Through a sample-barcoded 5' primer and a J-beta primer mix, a second PCR was run for roughly 7 to 11 cycles. Each cDNA molecule was tagged by a template-switch adaptor that had 12 random nucleotides. Sequencing recovered at least 2.5 million CDR3-containing paired-end reads from each sample. TCRdb reprocessed the 5' RACE reads with MiXCR, giving one entry per CDR3 protein. The sample gives around 850,000 distinct CDR3 sequences, around 36% of which show up once; approximately 12% is in the top ten. This clonotype was picked up one time. The antigen remains undetermined. The germline gene is not matched at one end of the junction; a read error may be the cause.

Sequenced sample: blood. The V call is TRBV6-2 or TRBV6-3, the J call TRBJ2-1, with a tentative D call TRBD2 (6 bases). The source of this sequence is a man in his late teens or twenties in good health. For the CDR3, the DNA is TGTGCCAGCAGTATGGGGGGACTTTCCCTTTTC. Amino acids: CASSMGGLSLF.